The source of this TCR beta chain is a study of a mutant IDH1 vaccine in newly diagnosed glioma. Study details: Commencement of vaccination occurred 4-6 weeks following radiotherapy alone, or concurrently with temozolomide cycles.

Sequencing was performed with immunoSEQ multiplex PCR; in TCRdb, only in-frame clones are kept and a portion is missing. The sample has some 60,000 clones; about four fifths are singletons. The CDR3 spans 16 residues. Losses at the gene ends were 7 bases for V and 4 bases for J; bases not matched to a gene: 8. CDR1 is LNHDA, CDR2 SQIVND, per germline (reference sequence). Findings and caveats of the study: Immune responses induced by the vaccine were seen in 93.3% of patients, spanning multiple MHC alleles.

A note on this clone: Its antigen is currently unknown.

The time point is: week 47, end of study. All doses held 300 ug of mutant IDH1 20-mer peptide, with topical imiquimod. New WHO grade 3 or 4 astrocytomas that were IDH1-mutant and ATRX-lost occurred in the donors. The chain couples TRBV19 to TRBJ2-2, with 11 bases aligning to TRBD1. This TCR came from a man under 40 with glioma. The sequences come from PBMCs, collected from a glioma patient whose treatment included an IDH1 peptide vaccine. The CDR3 nucleotides are TGTGCCAGTATCCCTCCCGGGACAGGGGGCACCGGGGAGCTGTTTTTT. Its protein is CASIPPGTGGTGELFF. Based on the CDR3 plus reference TRBV19 and TRBJ2-2, the full variable domain is DGGITQSPKYLFRKEGQNVTLSCEQNLNHDAMYWYRQDPGQGLRLIYYSQIVNDFQKGDIAEGYSVSREKKESFPLTVTSAQKNPTAFYLCASIPPGTGGTGELFFGEGSRLTVL.